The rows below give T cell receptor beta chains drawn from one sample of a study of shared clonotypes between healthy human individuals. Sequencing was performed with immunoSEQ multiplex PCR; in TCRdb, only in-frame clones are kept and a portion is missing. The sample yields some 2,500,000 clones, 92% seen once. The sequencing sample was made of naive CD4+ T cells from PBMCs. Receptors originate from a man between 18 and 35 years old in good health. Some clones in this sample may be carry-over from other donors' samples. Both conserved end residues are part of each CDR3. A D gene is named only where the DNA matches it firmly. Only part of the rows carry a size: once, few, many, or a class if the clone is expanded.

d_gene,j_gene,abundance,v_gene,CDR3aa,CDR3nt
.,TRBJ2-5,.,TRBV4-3,CASSQSQGGETQYF,TGCGCCAGCAGCCAATCCCAGGGGGGAGAGACCCAGTACTTC
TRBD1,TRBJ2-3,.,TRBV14,CASSQRGLGTDTQYF,TGTGCCAGCAGCCAAAGGGGGCTTGGTACAGATACGCAGTATTTT
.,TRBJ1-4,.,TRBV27,CASSLIVGAEKLFF,TGTGCCAGCAGTCTCATTGTGGGGGCGGAAAAACTGTTTTTT
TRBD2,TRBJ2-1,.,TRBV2,CASSEESGARQFF,TGTGCCAGCAGTGAAGAGAGCGGGGCTCGACAGTTCTTC
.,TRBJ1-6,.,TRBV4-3,CASSLAGAGSSYNSPLHF,TGCGCCAGCAGCCTGGCGGGGGCAGGTAGCTCCTATAATTCACCCCTCCACTTT
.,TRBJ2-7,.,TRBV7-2,CASSLAASSYEQYF,TGTGCCAGCAGCTTAGCGGCCAGTTCCTACGAGCAGTACTTC
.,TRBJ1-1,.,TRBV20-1,CRTEGGTEAFF,TGCAGGACCGAGGGGGGGACTGAAGCTTTCTTT
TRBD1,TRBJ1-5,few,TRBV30,CAWSVGTVSNQPQHF,TGTGCCTGGAGTGTAGGGACAGTTAGCAATCAGCCCCAGCATTTT
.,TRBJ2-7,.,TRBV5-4,CASSDILSYEQYF,TGTGCCAGCAGCGACATTTTAAGCTACGAGCAGTACTTC
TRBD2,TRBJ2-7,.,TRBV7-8,CASSLMLAGGSDF,TGTGCCAGCAGCTTAATGCTAGCGGGAGGCAGCGACTTC
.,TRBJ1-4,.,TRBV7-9,CASSPSTFNEKLFF,TGTGCCAGCAGCCCATCAACTTTTAATGAAAAACTGTTTTTT
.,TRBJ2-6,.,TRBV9,CASSAPPGGANVLTF,TGTGCCAGCAGCGCCCCCCCCGGCGGGGCCAACGTCCTGACTTTC
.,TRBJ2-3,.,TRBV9,CASSVEEGGRTDTQYF,TGTGCCAGCAGCGTAGAGGAAGGGGGTAGGACAGATACGCAGTATTTT
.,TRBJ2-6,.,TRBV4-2,CASSQASDSGANVLTF,TGTGCCAGCAGCCAAGCAAGCGATTCTGGGGCCAACGTCCTGACTTTC
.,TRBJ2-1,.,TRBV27,CAILSSSYNEQFF,TGTGCCATCTTATCTAGCTCCTACAATGAGCAGTTCTTC
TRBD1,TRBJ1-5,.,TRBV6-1,CASSIQGAVQPQHF,TGTGCCAGCAGTATACAGGGGGCGGTTCAGCCCCAGCATTTT
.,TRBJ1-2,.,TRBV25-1,CASSEPRARDGYTF,TGTGCCAGCAGTGAACCAAGGGCGAGGGATGGCTACACCTTC
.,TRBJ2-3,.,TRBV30,CAWSASIGTQYF,TGTGCCTGGAGCGCCAGCATCGGGACGCAGTATTTT
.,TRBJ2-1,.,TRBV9,CASTGASSYNEQFF,TGTGCCAGCACAGGGGCCAGCTCCTACAATGAGCAGTTCTTC
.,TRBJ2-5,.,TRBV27,CASSLSNRETQYF,TGTGCCAGCAGTTTATCGAACCGGGAGACCCAGTACTTC
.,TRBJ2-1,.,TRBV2,CASTGHNSGGYNEQFF,TGTGCCAGCACCGGGCACAATTCTGGTGGCTACAATGAGCAGTTCTTC
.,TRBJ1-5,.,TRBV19,CASHSGLVDQPQHF,TGTGCCAGTCACTCAGGGCTGGTTGATCAGCCCCAGCATTTT
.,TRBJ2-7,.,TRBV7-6,CASSSLYRGSYEQYF,TGTGCCAGCAGCTCACTTTATCGGGGAAGCTACGAGCAGTACTTC
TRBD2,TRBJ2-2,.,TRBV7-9,CASRLASGRNTGELFF,TGTGCCAGCAGGCTGGCCAGCGGGAGAAACACCGGGGAGCTGTTTTTT
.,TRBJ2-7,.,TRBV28,CASSPSDRLSYEQYF,TGTGCCAGCAGTCCCTCCGACAGGCTATCCTACGAGCAGTACTTC
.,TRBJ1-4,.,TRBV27,CASSVGEKLFF,TGTGCCAGCAGTGTAGGGGAAAAACTGTTTTTT
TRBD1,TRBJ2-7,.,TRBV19,CASSIMTQGPYEQYF,TGTGCCAGTAGTATAATGACACAGGGGCCCTACGAGCAGTACTTC
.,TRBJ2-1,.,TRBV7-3,CASSLISEQFF,TGTGCCAGCAGCTTAATAAGTGAGCAGTTCTTC
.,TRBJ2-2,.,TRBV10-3,CAISQLETGELFF,TGTGCCATCAGCCAGCTAGAGACCGGGGAGCTGTTTTTT
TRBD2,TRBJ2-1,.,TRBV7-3,CASSLSVGGRDEQFF,TGTGCCAGCAGCTTATCGGTGGGAGGGAGAGATGAGCAGTTCTTC
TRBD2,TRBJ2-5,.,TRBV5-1,CASSLVTSAVKETQYF,TGCGCCAGCAGCTTGGTTACTAGCGCGGTGAAAGAGACCCAGTACTTC
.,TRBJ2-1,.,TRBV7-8,CASSLVQGIWRIF,TGTGCCAGCAGCTTGGTTCAAGGGATATGGCGAATCTTC
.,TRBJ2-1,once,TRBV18,CASSPGRTGAGDEQFF,TGTGCCAGCTCACCAGGAAGGACTGGGGCCGGGGATGAGCAGTTCTTC
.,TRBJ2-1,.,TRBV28,CASSSPGLPDDEQFF,TGTGCCAGCAGTTCACCGGGACTCCCCGATGATGAGCAGTTCTTC
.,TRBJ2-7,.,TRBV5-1,CASSLDPGNEQYF,TGCGCCAGCAGCCTCGATCCAGGGAACGAGCAGTACTTC
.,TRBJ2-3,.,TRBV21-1,CASSKGSTDTQYF,TGTGCCAGCAGCAAAGGGAGCACAGATACGCAGTATTTT
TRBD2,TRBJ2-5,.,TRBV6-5,CASSFWGGETQYF,TGTGCCAGCAGTTTTTGGGGGGGTGAGACCCAGTACTTC
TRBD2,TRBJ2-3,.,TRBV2,CASSEALPGLAALRDTQYF,TGTGCCAGCAGTGAAGCGCTTCCAGGACTAGCGGCCTTGAGGGATACGCAGTATTTT
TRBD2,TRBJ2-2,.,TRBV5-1,CASSLTLSGSAVGELFF,TGCGCCAGCAGCTTGACCCTTAGCGGGAGTGCTGTCGGGGAGCTGTTTTTT
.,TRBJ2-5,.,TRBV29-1,CSVSSGVGETQYF,TGCAGCGTGAGTTCGGGAGTTGGGGAGACCCAGTACTTC
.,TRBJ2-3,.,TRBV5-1,CASSLDPPPTDTQYF,TGCGCCAGCAGCTTGGACCCCCCTCCCACAGATACGCAGTATTTT